This TCR beta chain was documented in a study of Graves' ophthalmopathy and Graves' hyperthyroidism. Beta-chain TCR CDR3 regions were amplified from RNA transcripts. The authors performed first-round RT-PCR with HTBI primers and then a second-round multiplex PCR. TCRdb independently ran MiXCR on the multiplex PCR reads; one entry per CDR3 protein. The sample consists of about 500,000 distinct CDR3 sequences, 35% to 40% of them appearing once. With respect to this clonotype: The antigen remains undetermined. The DNA is omitted, as the CDR3 cannot be located on it reliably, and the CDR3 follows TCRdb's listing.

Study-level findings and limits: Blood also contained most of the expanded thyroid clonotypes above 0.001 frequency.

Termini included, the CDR3 measures 19 amino acids. Germline loops: CDR1 SEHNR, CDR2 FQNEAQ (reference sequence). The chain links TRBV7-9 to TRBJ2-7; TRBD2, the D gene given by the table, was not confirmed from the DNA. Sequenced sample: peripheral blood or thyroid tissue (not recorded which). The receptor comes from an adult man with Graves' hyperthyroidism. This CDR3 reads CASSFYICSARSGIYEQYF.